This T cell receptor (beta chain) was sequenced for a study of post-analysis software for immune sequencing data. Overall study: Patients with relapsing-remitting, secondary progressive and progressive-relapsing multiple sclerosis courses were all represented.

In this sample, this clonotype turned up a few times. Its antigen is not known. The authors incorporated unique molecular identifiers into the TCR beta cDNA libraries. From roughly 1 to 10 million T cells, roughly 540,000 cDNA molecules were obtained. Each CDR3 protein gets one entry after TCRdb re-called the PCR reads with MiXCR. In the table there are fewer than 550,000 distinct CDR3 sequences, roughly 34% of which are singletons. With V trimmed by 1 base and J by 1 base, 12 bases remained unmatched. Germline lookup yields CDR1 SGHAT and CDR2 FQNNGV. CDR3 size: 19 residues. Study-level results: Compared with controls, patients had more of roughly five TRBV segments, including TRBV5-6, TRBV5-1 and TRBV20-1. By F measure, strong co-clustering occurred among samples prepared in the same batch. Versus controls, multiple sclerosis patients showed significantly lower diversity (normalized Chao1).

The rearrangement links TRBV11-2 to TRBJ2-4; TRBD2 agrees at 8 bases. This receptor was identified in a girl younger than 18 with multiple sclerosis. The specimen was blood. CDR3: CASSLGIERGRNAKNIQYF. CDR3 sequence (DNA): TGTGCCAGCAGCTTAGGAATAGAGCGGGGGAGGAACGCCAAAAACATTCAGTACTTC.